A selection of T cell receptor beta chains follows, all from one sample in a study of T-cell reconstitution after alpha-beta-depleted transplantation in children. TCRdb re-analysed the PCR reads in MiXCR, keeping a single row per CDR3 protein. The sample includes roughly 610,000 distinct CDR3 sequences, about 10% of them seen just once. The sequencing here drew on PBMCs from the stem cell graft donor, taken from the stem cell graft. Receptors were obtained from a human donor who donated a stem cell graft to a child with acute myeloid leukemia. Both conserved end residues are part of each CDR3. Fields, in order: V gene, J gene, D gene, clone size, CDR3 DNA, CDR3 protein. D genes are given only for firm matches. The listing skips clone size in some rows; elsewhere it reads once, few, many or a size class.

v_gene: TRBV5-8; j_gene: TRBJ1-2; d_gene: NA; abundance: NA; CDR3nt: TGTGCCAGCAGCTTTTCAGGGACTACTAACTATGGCTACACCTTC; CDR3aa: CASSFSGTTNYGYTF
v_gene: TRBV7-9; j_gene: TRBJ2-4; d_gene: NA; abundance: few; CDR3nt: TGTGCCAGCCTAAGTTCCGGGAGTAGGGGGGACATTCAGTACTTC; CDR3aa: CASLSSGSRGDIQYF
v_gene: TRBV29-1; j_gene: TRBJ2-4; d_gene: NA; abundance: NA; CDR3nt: TGCAGCGTCGGGGGAGTCCTAGCCAAAAACATTCAGTACTTC; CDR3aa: CSVGGVLAKNIQYF
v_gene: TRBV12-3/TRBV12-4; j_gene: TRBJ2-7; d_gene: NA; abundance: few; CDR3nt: TGTGCCAGCAGTCAACAGAAACAGTACTTC; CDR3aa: CASSQQKQYF
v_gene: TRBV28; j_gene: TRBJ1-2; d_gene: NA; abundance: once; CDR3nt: TGTGCCACAAGCTGGACAGTGAACTATGGCTACACCTTC; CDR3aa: CATSWTVNYGYTF
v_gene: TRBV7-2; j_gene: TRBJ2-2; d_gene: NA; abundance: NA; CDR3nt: TGTGCCAGCAGCTACGGACTACCCGCCACCGGGGAGCTGTTTTTT; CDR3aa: CASSYGLPATGELFF
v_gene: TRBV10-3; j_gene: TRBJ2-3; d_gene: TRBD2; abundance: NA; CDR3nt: TGTGCCACCCGAGGTTCAGCGGGAGACGATACGCAGTATTTT; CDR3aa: CATRGSAGDDTQYF
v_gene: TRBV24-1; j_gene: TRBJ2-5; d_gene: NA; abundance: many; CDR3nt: TGTGCCACCAGTGATTTGGAGACCCAGTACTTC; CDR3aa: CATSDLETQYF
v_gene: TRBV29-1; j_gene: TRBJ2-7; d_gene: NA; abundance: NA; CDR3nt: TGCAGCGTTGAGTTTAGTTCGGAATACTCCTACGAGCAGTACTTC; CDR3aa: CSVEFSSEYSYEQYF
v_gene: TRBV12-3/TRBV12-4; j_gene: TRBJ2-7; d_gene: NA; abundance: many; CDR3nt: TGTGCCAGCAGTTTAGGGACGAAAACCTACGAGCAGTACTTC; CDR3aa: CASSLGTKTYEQYF
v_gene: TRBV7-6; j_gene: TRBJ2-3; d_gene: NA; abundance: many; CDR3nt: TGTGCCAGCAGCTTAGGGGGCCCTATTAGCACAGATACGCAGTATTTT; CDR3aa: CASSLGGPISTDTQYF
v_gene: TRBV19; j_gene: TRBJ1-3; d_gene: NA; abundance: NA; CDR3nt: TGTGCCAGTACCGGCCGGACAGCTGGAAACACCATATATTTT; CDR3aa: CASTGRTAGNTIYF
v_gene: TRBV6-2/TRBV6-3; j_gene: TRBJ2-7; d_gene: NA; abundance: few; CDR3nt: TGTGCCAGCAGTACATCGGTCTCACCCTACGAGCAGTACTTC; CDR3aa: CASSTSVSPYEQYF
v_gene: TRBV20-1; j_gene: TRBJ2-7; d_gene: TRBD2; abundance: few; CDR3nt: TGCAGTGCGGCGGGAGTCCTCTACGAGCAGTACTTC; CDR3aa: CSAAGVLYEQYF
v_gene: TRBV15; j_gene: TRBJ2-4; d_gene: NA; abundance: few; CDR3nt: TGTGCCACCAGCAGAGATCAGCAGGGTCCCCTAGCCAAAAACATTCAGTACTTC; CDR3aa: CATSRDQQGPLAKNIQYF
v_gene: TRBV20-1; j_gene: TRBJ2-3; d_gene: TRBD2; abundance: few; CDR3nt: TGCAGTGCTAGAGCTCCTCGGGAGGGCACAGATACGCAGTATTTT; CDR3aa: CSARAPREGTDTQYF
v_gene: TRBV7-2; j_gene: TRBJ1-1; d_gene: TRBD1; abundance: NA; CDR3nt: TGTGCCAGCAGCTTAGAAACAGGGGCTGGCACTGAAGCTTTCTTT; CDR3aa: CASSLETGAGTEAFF
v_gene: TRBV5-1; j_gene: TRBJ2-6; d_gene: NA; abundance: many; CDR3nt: TGCGCCAGCAGCGCAACCCTCCAGGGATCAGGGGCCAACGTCCTGACTTTC; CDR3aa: CASSATLQGSGANVLTF
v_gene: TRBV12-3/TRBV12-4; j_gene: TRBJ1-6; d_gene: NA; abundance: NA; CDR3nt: TGTGCCAGCAGCCCCTCCCTGAGGAAGGCCCTCCACTTT; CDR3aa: CASSPSLRKALHF
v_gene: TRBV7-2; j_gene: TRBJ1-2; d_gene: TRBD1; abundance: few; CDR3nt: TGTGCCAGCAGCCAACAGGGGAGTGGCTACACCTTC; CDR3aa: CASSQQGSGYTF
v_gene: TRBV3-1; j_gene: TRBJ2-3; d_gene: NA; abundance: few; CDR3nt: TGTGCCAGCAGCCTCCCGGCGGATACGCAGTATTTT; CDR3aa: CASSLPADTQYF